The entry that follows covers one T cell receptor (beta chain) sequence. Its cognate antigen is unknown. The data were taken from a study of cytomegalovirus exposure and HLA in healthy donors. The overall study: Early release data held 85 million or so unique TCRs from HLA-typed donors. Study results and caveats: HLA allele associations emerged for some 16,000 TCR beta sequences in a later analysis, at 0.05 false discovery rate.

The CDR3 is made up of 13 amino acids. Germline V CDR1 and CDR2: MNHNS, SASEGT. Between the trimmed V and J ends, which lost 8 bases and 7 bases, there was a span of 17 bases. Primers for the PCR totalled 60 Vbeta and 13 Jbeta. Profiled with immunoSEQ multiplex PCR; TCRdb holds only in-frame clones, not every one. The sample has some 120,000 clones, 60% to 85% seen once. Sequencing used PBMCs. The clonotype originates from a human donor in good health. The chain couples TRBV6-1 to TRBJ2-5, with D possibly TRBD1 on 5 matching bases. CDR3 nucleotide sequence: TGTGCCAGCCCATGGACACATCGGAGGACCCAGTACTTC. Protein sequence: CASPWTHRRTQYF.